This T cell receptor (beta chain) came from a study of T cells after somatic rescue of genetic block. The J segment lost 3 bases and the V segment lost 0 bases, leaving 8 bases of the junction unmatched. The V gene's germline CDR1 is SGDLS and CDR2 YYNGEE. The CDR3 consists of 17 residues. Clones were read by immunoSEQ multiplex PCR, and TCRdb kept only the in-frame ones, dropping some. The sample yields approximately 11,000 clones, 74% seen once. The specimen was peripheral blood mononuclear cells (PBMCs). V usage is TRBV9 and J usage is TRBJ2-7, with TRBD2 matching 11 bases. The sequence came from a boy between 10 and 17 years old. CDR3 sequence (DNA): TGTGCCAGCAGCGTAGGCATAGCGGGGGGGCCTGGCTACGAGCAGTACTTC. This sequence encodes CASSVGIAGGPGYEQYF.